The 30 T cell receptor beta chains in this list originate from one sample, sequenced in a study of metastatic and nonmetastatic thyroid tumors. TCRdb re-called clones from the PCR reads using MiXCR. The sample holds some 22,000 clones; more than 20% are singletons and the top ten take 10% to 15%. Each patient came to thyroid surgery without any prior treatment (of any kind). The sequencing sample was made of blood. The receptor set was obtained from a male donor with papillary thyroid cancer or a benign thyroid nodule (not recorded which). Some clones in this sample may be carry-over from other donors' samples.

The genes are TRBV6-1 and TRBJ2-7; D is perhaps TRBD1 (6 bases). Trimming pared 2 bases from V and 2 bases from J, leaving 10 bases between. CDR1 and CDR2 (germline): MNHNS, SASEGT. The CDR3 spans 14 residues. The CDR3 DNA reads TGTGCCAGCAGTGAACAGGACAGCGCCTACGAGCAGTACTTC. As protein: CASSEQDSAYEQYF.

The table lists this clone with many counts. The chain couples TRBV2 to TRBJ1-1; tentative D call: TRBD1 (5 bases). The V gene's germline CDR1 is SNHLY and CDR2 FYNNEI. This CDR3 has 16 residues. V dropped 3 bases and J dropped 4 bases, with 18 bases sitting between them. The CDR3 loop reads CASSDNHQGLGTEAFF. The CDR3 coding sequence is TGTGCCAGCAGTGATAATCATCAGGGCCTGGGCACTGAAGCTTTCTTT.

CDR3 sequence: CASLWREEDAYNEQFF. In DNA, the CDR3 is TGTGCCAGCTTGTGGCGGGAGGAGGATGCCTACAATGAGCAGTTCTTC. J is TRBJ2-1 and V is TRBV6-1, with 8 bases that match TRBD2. The CDR3 is made up of 16 amino acids. The germline gives CDR1 MNHNS, CDR2 SASEGT. The junction had 11 bases not matched to a gene; V was cut back by 8 bases and J by 2 bases.

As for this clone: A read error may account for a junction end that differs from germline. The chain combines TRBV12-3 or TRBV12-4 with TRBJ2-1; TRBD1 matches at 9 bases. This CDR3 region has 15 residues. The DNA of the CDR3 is TGTGCCAACAGTTTGACAGGGGGTAGATCCAATGAGCAGTTCTTC. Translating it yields CANSLTGGRSNEQFF.

CDR3 sequence (DNA): TGCGCCAGCAGCTCCGGGACGGTTCGGGGGCCCCAGCATTTT. Protein sequence: CASSSGTVRGPQHF. The chain employs TRBV5-1 and TRBJ1-5, with D tentatively TRBD1 (5 bases). Trimming shortened V by 3 bases and J by 9 bases, and 16 bases separated the two germline ends. Looked up from germline, CDR1 is SGHRS and CDR2 is YFSETQ. This CDR3 region has 14 residues. Based on the CDR3 plus reference TRBV5-1 and TRBJ1-5, the full variable domain is KAGVTQTPRYLIKTRGQQVTLSCSPISGHRSVSWYQQTPGQGLQFLFEYFSETQRNKGNFPGRFSGRQFSNSRSEMNVSTLELGDSALYLCASSSGTVRGPQHFGDGTRLSIL.

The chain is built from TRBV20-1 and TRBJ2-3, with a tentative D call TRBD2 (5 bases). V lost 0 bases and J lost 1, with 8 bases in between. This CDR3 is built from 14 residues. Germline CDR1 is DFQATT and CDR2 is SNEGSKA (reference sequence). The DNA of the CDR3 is TGCAGTGCTAGAGAGGGAGTAGGCACAGATACGCAGTATTTT. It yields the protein CSAREGVGTDTQYF.

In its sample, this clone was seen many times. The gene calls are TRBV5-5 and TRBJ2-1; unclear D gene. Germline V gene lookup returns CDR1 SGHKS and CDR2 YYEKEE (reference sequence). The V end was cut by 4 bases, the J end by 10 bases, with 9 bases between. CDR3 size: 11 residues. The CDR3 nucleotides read TGTGCCAGCAGCCTCGTTACCGAGCAGTTCTTC. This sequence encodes CASSLVTEQFF.

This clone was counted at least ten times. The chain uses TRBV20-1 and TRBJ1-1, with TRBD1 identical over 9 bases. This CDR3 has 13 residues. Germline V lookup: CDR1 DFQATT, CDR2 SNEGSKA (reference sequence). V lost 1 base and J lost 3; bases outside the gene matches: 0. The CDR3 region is CSARGDRDTEAFF. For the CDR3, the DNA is TGCAGTGCTAGAGGGGACAGGGACACTGAAGCTTTCTTT.

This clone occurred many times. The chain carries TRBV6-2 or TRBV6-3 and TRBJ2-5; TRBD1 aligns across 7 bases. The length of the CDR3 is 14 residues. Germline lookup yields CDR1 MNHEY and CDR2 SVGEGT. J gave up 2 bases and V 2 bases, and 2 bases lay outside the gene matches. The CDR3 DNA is TGTGCCAGCAGTTACCGGGACAGACAAGAGACCCAGTACTTC. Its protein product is CASSYRDRQETQYF.

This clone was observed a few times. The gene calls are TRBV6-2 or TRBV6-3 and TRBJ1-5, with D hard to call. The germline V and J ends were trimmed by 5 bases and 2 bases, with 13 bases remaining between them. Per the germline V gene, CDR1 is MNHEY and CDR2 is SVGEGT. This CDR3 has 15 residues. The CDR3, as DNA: TGTGCCAGCAGTCCGGCGGGGAGAGGCAATCAGCCCCAGCATTTT. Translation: CASSPAGRGNQPQHF.

CDR3 sequence: CASSLSPRSYTGELFF. Written as DNA, the CDR3 is TGTGCCAGCAGCTTATCCCCCAGGTCCTACACCGGGGAGCTGTTTTTT. This chain joins TRBV11-1 and TRBJ2-2; no clear D. The CDR3 contains 16 residues. The ends were cut back, 2 bases at V and 3 bases at J, with 13 bases in the middle. Looked up from germline, CDR1 is SGHAT and CDR2 is FQDESV (reference sequence). The complete variable domain, with remaining parts taken from reference TRBV11-1 and TRBJ2-2, reads EAEVAQSPRYKITEKSQAVAFWCDPISGHATLYWYRQILGQGPELLVQFQDESVVDDSQLPKDRFSAERLKGVDSTLKIQPAELGDSAMYLCASSLSPRSYTGELFFGEGSRLTVL.

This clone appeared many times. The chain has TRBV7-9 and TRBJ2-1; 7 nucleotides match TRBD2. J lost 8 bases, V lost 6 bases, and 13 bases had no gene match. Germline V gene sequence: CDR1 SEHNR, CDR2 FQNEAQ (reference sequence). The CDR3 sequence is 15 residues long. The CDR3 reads CASSPSVGGPYEQFF. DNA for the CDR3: TGTGCCAGCAGTCCTAGCGTGGGAGGGCCATATGAGCAGTTCTTC.

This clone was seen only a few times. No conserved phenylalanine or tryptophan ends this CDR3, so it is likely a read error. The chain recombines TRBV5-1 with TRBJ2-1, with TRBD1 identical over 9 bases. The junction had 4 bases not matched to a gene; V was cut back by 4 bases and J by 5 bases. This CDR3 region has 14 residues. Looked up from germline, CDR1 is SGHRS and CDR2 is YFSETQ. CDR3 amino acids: CASSLGQGNNEQFL. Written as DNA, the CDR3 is TGCGCCAGCAGCCTTGGACAGGGGAACAATGAGCAGTTCTTA.

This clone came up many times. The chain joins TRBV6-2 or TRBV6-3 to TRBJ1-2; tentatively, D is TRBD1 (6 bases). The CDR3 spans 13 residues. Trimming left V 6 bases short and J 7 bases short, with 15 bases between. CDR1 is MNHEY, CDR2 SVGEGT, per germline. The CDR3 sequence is CASRQQGVVGYTF. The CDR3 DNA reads TGTGCCAGCAGACAACAGGGAGTTGTTGGCTACACCTTC.

CDR3: CASSGYQPTDTQYF. CDR3 nucleotide sequence: TGTGCCAGCAGTGGGTACCAACCGACAGATACGCAGTATTTT. The chain couples TRBV2 to TRBJ2-3; no clear D gene. V was shortened by 4 bases and J by 3 bases, with 11 bases between the two germline ends. The CDR3 totals 14 residues. Looked up from germline, CDR1 is SNHLY and CDR2 is FYNNEI.

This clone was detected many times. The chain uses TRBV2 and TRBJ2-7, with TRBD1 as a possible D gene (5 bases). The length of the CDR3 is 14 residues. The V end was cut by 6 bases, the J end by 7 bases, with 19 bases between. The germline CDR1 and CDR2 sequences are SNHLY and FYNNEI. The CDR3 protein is CASSQAWQGREQYF. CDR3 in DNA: TGTGCCAGCAGCCAGGCGTGGCAGGGAAGGGAGCAGTACTTC.

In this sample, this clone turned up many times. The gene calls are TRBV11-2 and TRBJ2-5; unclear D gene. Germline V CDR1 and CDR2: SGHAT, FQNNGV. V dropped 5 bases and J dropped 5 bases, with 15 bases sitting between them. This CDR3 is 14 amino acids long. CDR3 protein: CASSPPPQVETQYF. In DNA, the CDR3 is TGTGCCAGCAGCCCCCCCCCGCAGGTGGAGACCCAGTACTTC.

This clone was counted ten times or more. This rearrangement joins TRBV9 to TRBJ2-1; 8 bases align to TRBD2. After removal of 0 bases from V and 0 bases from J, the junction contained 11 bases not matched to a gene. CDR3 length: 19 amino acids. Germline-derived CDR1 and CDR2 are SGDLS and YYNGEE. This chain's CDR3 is CASSVGQREHPSSYNEQFF. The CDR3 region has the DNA TGTGCCAGCAGCGTAGGTCAGCGGGAGCACCCTAGCTCCTACAATGAGCAGTTCTTC.

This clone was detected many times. Here the CDR3 reads CASSLQPHGPHGYTF. Written as DNA, the CDR3 is TGTGCCAGCAGTTTACAGCCTCACGGGCCCCATGGCTACACCTTC. This chain connects TRBV28 to TRBJ1-2; D is uncertain. CDR3 length: 15 residues. CDR1 is MDHEN and CDR2 is SYDVKM in the germline V gene. V lost 2 bases, J lost 6 bases, and 16 bases lay in between.

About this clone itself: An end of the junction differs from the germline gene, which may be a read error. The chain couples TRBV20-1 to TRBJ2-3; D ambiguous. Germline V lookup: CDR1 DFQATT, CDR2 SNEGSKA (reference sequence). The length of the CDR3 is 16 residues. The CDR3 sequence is CSVFSGSQYSTDKQYF. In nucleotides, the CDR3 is TGCAGTGTCTTCTCAGGCAGCCAATATAGCACAGATAAGCAGTATTTT.

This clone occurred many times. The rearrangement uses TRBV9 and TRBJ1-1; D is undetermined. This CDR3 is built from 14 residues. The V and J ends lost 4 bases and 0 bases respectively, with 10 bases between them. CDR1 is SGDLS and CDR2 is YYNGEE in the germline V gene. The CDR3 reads CASSSTAVNTEAFF. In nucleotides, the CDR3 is TGTGCCAGCAGCTCTACCGCGGTGAACACTGAAGCTTTCTTT.

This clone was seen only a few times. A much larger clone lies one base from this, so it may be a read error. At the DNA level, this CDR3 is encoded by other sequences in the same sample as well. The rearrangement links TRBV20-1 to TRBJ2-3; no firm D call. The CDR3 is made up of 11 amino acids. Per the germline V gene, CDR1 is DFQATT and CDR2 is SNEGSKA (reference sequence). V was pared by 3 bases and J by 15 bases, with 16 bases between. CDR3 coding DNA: TGCAGTGCTAGTTTCTCGCAATTCCAATATTTT. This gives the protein CSASFSQFQYF.

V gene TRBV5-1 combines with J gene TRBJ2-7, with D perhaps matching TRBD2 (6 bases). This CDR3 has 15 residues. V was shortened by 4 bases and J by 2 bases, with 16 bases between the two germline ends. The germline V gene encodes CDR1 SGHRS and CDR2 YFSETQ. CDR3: CASSAPLAGTYEQYF. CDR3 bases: TGCGCCAGCAGCGCCCCTCTCGCGGGAACCTACGAGCAGTACTTC. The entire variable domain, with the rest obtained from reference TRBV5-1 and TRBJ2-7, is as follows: KAGVTQTPRYLIKTRGQQVTLSCSPISGHRSVSWYQQTPGQGLQFLFEYFSETQRNKGNFPGRFSGRQFSNSRSEMNVSTLELGDSALYLCASSAPLAGTYEQYFGPGTRLTVT.

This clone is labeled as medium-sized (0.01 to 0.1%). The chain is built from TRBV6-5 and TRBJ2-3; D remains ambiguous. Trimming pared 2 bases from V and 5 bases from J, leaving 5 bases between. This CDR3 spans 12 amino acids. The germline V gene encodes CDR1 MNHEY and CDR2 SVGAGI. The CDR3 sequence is CASSYDGDTQYF. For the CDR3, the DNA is TGTGCCAGCAGTTACGATGGAGATACGCAGTATTTT.

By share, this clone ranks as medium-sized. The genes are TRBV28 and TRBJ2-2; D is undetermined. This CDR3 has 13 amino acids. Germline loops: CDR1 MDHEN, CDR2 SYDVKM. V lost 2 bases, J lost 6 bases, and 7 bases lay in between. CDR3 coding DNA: TGTGCCAGCAGTTTACGTCGGTCCGGGGAGCTGTTTTTT. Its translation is CASSLRRSGELFF.

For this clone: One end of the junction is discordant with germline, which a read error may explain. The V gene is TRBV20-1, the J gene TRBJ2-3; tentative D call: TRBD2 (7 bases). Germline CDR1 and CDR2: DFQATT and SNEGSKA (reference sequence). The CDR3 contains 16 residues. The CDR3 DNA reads TGCAGTGCTAGAGATCCGGGGCGGGGGCTCACATATACGCAGTATTTT. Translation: CSARDPGRGLTYTQYF.

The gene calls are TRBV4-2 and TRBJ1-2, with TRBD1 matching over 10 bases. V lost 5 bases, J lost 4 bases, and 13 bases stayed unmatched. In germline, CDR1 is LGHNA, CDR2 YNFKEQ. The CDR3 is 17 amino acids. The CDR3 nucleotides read TGTGCCAGCAGCGGGACAGGGGCTTCGCGCATGGGCTATGGCTACACCTTC. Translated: CASSGTGASRMGYGYTF.

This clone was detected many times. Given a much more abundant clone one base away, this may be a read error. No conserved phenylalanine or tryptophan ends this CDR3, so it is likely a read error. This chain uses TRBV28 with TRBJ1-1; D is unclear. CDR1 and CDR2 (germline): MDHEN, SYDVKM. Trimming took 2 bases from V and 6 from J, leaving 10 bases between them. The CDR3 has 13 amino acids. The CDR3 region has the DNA TGTGCCAGCAGTTTAAGTACCTCCGCTGAAGCTTTCCTT. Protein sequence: CASSLSTSAEAFL.

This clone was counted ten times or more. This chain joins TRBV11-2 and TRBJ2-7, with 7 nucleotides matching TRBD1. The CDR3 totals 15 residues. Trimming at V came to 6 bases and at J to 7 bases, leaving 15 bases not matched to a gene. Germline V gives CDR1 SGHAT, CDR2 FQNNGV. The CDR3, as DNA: TGTGCCAGCAGACAACCCGGGACAGTCTTACAAGAGCAGTACTTC. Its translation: CASRQPGTVLQEQYF.

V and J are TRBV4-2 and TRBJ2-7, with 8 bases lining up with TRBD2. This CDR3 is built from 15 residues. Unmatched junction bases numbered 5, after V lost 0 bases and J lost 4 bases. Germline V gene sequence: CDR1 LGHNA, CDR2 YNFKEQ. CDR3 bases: TGTGCCAGCAGCCAAGATAGGAGCGGGAGTTACGAGCAGTACTTC. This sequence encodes CASSQDRSGSYEQYF.